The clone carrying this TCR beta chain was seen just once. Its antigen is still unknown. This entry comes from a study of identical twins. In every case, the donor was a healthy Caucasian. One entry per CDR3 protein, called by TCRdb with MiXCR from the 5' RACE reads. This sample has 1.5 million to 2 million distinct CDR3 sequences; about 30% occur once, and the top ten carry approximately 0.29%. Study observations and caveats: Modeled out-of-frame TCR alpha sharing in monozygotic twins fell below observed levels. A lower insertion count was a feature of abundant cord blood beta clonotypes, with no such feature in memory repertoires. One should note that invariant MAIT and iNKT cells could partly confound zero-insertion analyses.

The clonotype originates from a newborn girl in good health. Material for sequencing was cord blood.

CDR3 region: CASSYSIRGGYQPQHF. CDR3 in DNA: TGTGCCAGCAGTTACTCGATCCGGGGGGGGTATCAGCCCCAGCATTTT. The chain recombines TRBV6-5 with TRBJ1-5; TRBD1 might be the D (5 bases). With 0 bases removed from V and 5 bases from J, the gap between germline ends came to 14 bases. From germline, CDR1 is MNHEY and CDR2 SVGAGI. The CDR3 consists of 16 residues.